These 29 T cell receptor beta chains share one sample of origin, sequenced in a study of blood T cell repertoires in COVID-19. The assay was immunoSEQ multiplex PCR, and TCRdb's table has in-frame clones only and misses some. This sample has approximately 65,000 clones, with less than 95% found just once. The specimen sequenced was peripheral blood. These receptors were taken from a middle-aged man with COVID-19, enrolled during active disease.

The chain links TRBV27 to TRBJ1-6; D is possibly TRBD1 (6 bases). The germline CDR1 and CDR2 sequences are MNHEY and SMNVEV (reference sequence). The CDR3 runs to 15 residues. The V end lost 4 bases, the J end lost 9 bases, and 16 bases lay between the germline ends. The chain's CDR3 is CASSYLAGEGSPLHF. For the CDR3, the DNA is TGTGCCAGCAGTTATCTTGCAGGGGAGGGTTCACCCCTCCACTTT.

V gene TRBV12-3 or TRBV12-4 combines with J gene TRBJ1-5; D call uncertain. The CDR3 is 13 amino acids. Trimming shortened V by 7 bases and J by 0 bases, and 7 bases separated the two germline ends. The CDR3 sequence: CASNRDSNQPQHF. The CDR3 DNA follows: TGTGCCAGCAACCGAGATAGCAATCAGCCCCAGCATTTT.

As for this clone: The same CDR3 also results from other DNA sequences found in this sample. The genes are TRBV5-1 and TRBJ1-1; D perhaps matches TRBD1 (6 bases). V lost 5 bases to trimming and J lost 1 base, with 9 bases between them. CDR3 length: 13 residues. Germline CDR1 SGHRS, CDR2 YFSETQ. The CDR3: CASSLTGNTEAFF. DNA of the CDR3: TGCGCCAGCAGTTTGACAGGGAACACTGAAGCTTTCTTT.

The chain combines TRBV29-1 with TRBJ2-1, with TRBD2 identical over 11 bases. The trim removed 4 bases at V and 6 bases at J, leaving 2 bases unmatched. This CDR3 has 13 amino acids. From germline, CDR1 is SQVTM and CDR2 ANQGSEA. This CDR3 reads CSVAGTSGNEQFF. The CDR3 DNA sequence: TGCAGCGTTGCCGGGACTAGCGGCAATGAGCAGTTCTTC.

V and J are TRBV5-6 and TRBJ2-2; TRBD1 is a possible D gene (6 bases). The CDR3 has 14 residues. V dropped 5 bases and J dropped 4 bases, with 12 bases sitting between them. Per germline, CDR1 SGHDT and CDR2 YYEEEE. This CDR3 is CASRLTGGTGELFF. The DNA of the CDR3 is TGTGCCAGCAGGCTGACAGGAGGCACCGGGGAGCTGTTTTTT.

V is TRBV2 and J is TRBJ2-3, with 9 bases aligning to TRBD2. The V segment lost 4 bases and the J segment 4 bases; nucleotides outside the gene matches: 15. The CDR3 is made up of 18 amino acids. Germline CDR1 and CDR2: SNHLY and FYNNEI. The CDR3 protein is CASSVLNDSGRNADTQYF. The CDR3 nucleotides are TGTGCCAGCAGTGTTCTCAATGATAGCGGGAGAAACGCAGATACGCAGTATTTT.

CDR3 region: CASSRGTSGSKSSYEQYF. In DNA form, the CDR3 reads TGTGCCAGCAGCCGCGGGACTAGCGGGAGTAAGAGCTCCTACGAGCAGTACTTC. The rearrangement uses TRBV5-4 and TRBJ2-7, with 14 bases that match TRBD2. The CDR3 length is 18 residues. V lost 4 bases and J lost 0; bases outside the gene matches: 9. Germline V gene lookup returns CDR1 SGHNT and CDR2 YYREEE (reference sequence).

The CDR3 DNA is TGCGCCAGCAGCCCGGGGTCAGGGGGAACACCCCTCCACTTT. Its protein is CASSPGSGGTPLHF. This chain uses TRBV5-1 with TRBJ1-6, with 7 bases identical to TRBD1. The CDR3 covers 14 residues. Trimming at V came to 4 bases and at J to 11 bases, leaving 9 bases not matched to a gene. CDR1 is SGHRS and CDR2 is YFSETQ in the germline V gene. The whole variable domain, filled in from reference TRBV5-1 and TRBJ1-6, reads KAGVTQTPRYLIKTRGQQVTLSCSPISGHRSVSWYQQTPGQGLQFLFEYFSETQRNKGNFPGRFSGRQFSNSRSEMNVSTLELGDSALYLCASSPGSGGTPLHFGNGTRLTVT.

J is TRBJ1-4 and V is TRBV18, with a tentative D call TRBD1 (6 bases). Germline CDR1 and CDR2: KGHSH and LQKENI. V gave up 4 bases and J gave up 2 bases, with 8 bases separating them. The CDR3 loop spans 14 amino acids. Here the CDR3 DNA reads TGTGCCAGCTCACTCACAGGGACTAATGAAAAACTGTTTTTT. It translates to CASSLTGTNEKLFF.

The rearrangement uses TRBV5-1 and TRBJ2-7; 7 bases match TRBD1. Germline CDR1 and CDR2: SGHRS and YFSETQ. Trimming at V came to 2 bases and at J to 3 bases, leaving 8 bases not matched to a gene. CDR3 length equals 15 residues. The CDR3 loop is CASSFAGTEVYEQYF. CDR3 DNA sequence: TGCGCCAGCAGCTTCGCCGGGACAGAAGTCTACGAGCAGTACTTC.

This chain uses TRBV7-9 with TRBJ2-7; 7 bases align to TRBD2. Germline V gene data show CDR1 as SEHNR and CDR2 as FQNEAQ (reference sequence). V was pared by 0 bases and J by 0 bases, with 5 bases of the junction left unmatched. The CDR3 covers 16 residues. CDR3 sequence reads: CASSLAGGGSSYEQYF. CDR3 coding DNA: TGTGCCAGCAGCTTAGCGGGCGGCGGGAGCTCCTACGAGCAGTACTTC. The full variable domain, rest sourced from reference TRBV7-9 and TRBJ2-7, is DTGVSQNPRHKITKRGQNVTFRCDPISEHNRLYWYRQTLGQGPEFLTYFQNEAQLEKSRLLSDRFSAERPKGSFSTLEIQRTEQGDSAMYLCASSLAGGGSSYEQYFGPGTRLTVT.

The chain combines TRBV6-2 or TRBV6-3 with TRBJ2-5, with D possibly matching TRBD2 (7 bases). The germline CDR1 and CDR2 sequences are MNHEY and SVGEGT. There are 17 residues in the CDR3. The V gene lost 3 bases and the J gene lost 0 bases, with 17 bases spanning the gap. The CDR3 sequence: CASSYSLEGGDQETQYF. CDR3 in DNA: TGTGCCAGCAGTTATTCCCTAGAGGGGGGGGACCAAGAGACCCAGTACTTC.

This clone was found once. The rearrangement joins TRBV6-6 to TRBJ1-5, with unresolved D. The CDR3 contains 13 residues. The germline V and J ends were trimmed by 0 bases and 5 bases, with 5 bases remaining between them. The V gene's germline CDR1 is MNHNY and CDR2 SVGAGI (reference sequence). The CDR3 DNA reads TGTGCCAGCAGTTACTCTCAGGATCAGCCCCAGCATTTT. Its translation is CASSYSQDQPQHF.

The chain carries TRBV28 and TRBJ1-2; D ambiguous. Germline assignment: CDR1 MDHEN and CDR2 SYDVKM. Trimming stripped 6 bases from V and 0 bases from J, with 8 bases between. The CDR3 covers 13 residues. The chain's CDR3 is CASSENPNYGYTF. CDR3 DNA sequence: TGTGCCAGCAGCGAGAACCCTAACTATGGCTACACCTTC.

V is TRBV7-2 and J is TRBJ1-4; D is undetermined. V lost 3 bases, J lost 12 bases, and 14 bases lay in between. Germline V lookup: CDR1 SGHTA, CDR2 FQGNSA. This CDR3 has 13 amino acids. CDR3 loop: CASSFRATSELFF. The CDR3 nucleotides read TGTGCCAGCAGCTTTCGCGCAACGTCGGAACTGTTTTTT. The variable domain in full, completed from reference TRBV7-2 and TRBJ1-4, reads GAGVSQSPSNKVTEKGKDVELRCDPISGHTALYWYRQSLGQGLEFLIYFQGNSAPDKSGLPSDRFSAERTGGSVSTLTIQRTQQEDSAVYLCASSFRATSELFFGSGTQLSVL.

The chain is built from TRBV6-5 and TRBJ1-2, with D tentatively TRBD1 (5 bases). The CDR3 spans 14 residues. V lost 5 bases, J lost 0 bases, and 10 bases lay in between. The germline V gene encodes CDR1 MNHEY and CDR2 SVGAGI. CDR3 loop: CASSPRDSNYGYTF. The CDR3 region has the DNA TGTGCCAGCAGTCCCCGGGACTCTAACTATGGCTACACCTTC.

This clone appeared a single time. V and J are TRBV7-9 and TRBJ2-5, with a possible D match to TRBD2 (6 bases). From germline, CDR1 is SEHNR and CDR2 FQNEAQ (reference sequence). Trimming took 5 bases from V and 5 from J, leaving 15 bases between them. The CDR3 length is 14 residues. The CDR3 region is CASSLPTAGETQYF. CDR3 sequence (DNA): TGTGCCAGCAGCCTACCCACTGCGGGGGAGACCCAGTACTTC. Supplemented by reference TRBV7-9 and TRBJ2-5, the full variable domain reads DTGVSQNPRHKITKRGQNVTFRCDPISEHNRLYWYRQTLGQGPEFLTYFQNEAQLEKSRLLSDRFSAERPKGSFSTLEIQRTEQGDSAMYLCASSLPTAGETQYFGPGTRLLVL.

The chain uses TRBV28 and TRBJ1-5; D might be TRBD1 (6 bases). V was shortened by 3 bases and J by 5 bases, with 8 bases between the two germline ends. Germline CDR1 is MDHEN and CDR2 is SYDVKM. CDR3 length: 13 amino acids. Here the CDR3 reads CASSLDRYQPQHF. For the CDR3, the DNA is TGTGCCAGCAGTTTGGACAGATATCAGCCCCAGCATTTT. The full variable domain, with the rest looked up from reference TRBV28 and TRBJ1-5, is DVKVTQSSRYLVKRTGEKVFLECVQDMDHENMFWYRQDPGLGLRLIYFSYDVKMKEKGDIPEGYSVSREKKERFSLILESASTNQTSMYLCASSLDRYQPQHFGDGTRLSIL.

This clone was seen just once. The chain joins TRBV9 to TRBJ1-1, with 9 bases aligning to TRBD1. The CDR3 is 13 amino acids. The V gene end was trimmed by 3 bases and the J gene end by 11 bases; junction bases not matched to a gene: 8. Germline V gene lookup returns CDR1 SGDLS and CDR2 YYNGEE. The CDR3 sequence: CASSAPGQGLAFF. The CDR3 region has the DNA TGTGCCAGCAGCGCCCCGGGACAGGGATTGGCTTTCTTT.

V and J are TRBV21-1 and TRBJ2-7; TRBD2, the table's D call, lacks a check against the DNA. TRBV21-1 is classified as a pseudogene. This CDR3 region has 16 residues. In nucleotides, the CDR3 is TGTGCCAGCAGCAAGTTAGGCGGGAGGGGCCTCTACGAGCAGTACTTC. This codes for CASSKLGGRGLYEQYF.

The rearrangement joins TRBV19 to TRBJ1-2, with D hard to call. The V gene's germline CDR1 is LNHDA and CDR2 SQIVND (reference sequence). Trimming removed 0 bases from V and 5 bases from J, with 10 bases in between. The CDR3 consists of 14 residues. The CDR3 reads CASSIDGNLYGYTF. The CDR3 nucleotides read TGTGCCAGTAGTATAGACGGGAATTTGTATGGCTACACCTTC.

The V gene is TRBV27, the J gene TRBJ2-1, with D tentatively TRBD2 (5 bases). The CDR3 is 15 amino acids. The V gene's germline CDR1 is MNHEY and CDR2 SMNVEV (reference sequence). V was trimmed by 8 bases and J by 6 bases, leaving 20 bases between them. The DNA of the CDR3 is TGTGCCAGCTCGTATCGACTGGGAGAGGGCAATGAGCAGTTCTTC. It specifies CASSYRLGEGNEQFF.

The V and J genes are TRBV27 and TRBJ1-1; the match to TRBD1 covers 8 bases. Per germline, CDR1 MNHEY and CDR2 SMNVEV (reference sequence). The CDR3 has 17 residues. V lost 5 bases, J lost 3 bases, and 14 bases stayed unmatched. In DNA form, the CDR3 reads TGTGCCAGCAGTCCCCACCTGGACAGGGTCGGGGACACTGAAGCTTTCTTT. Its translation: CASSPHLDRVGDTEAFF.

V gene TRBV11-1 combines with J gene TRBJ2-5; 9 nucleotides align to TRBD2. Unmatched junction bases numbered 6, after V lost 1 base and J lost 6 bases. The CDR3 extends over 15 amino acids. Per the germline V gene, CDR1 is SGHAT and CDR2 is FQDESV (reference sequence). CDR3 coding DNA: TGTGCCAGCAGCTTAGGGCTAGCGGGAATCAAGACCCAGTACTTC. It codes for CASSLGLAGIKTQYF.

In the case of this clone: Additional DNA sequences in this sample encode the identical CDR3. This chain joins TRBV27 and TRBJ2-3; 7 nucleotides align to TRBD2. Germline CDR1 is MNHEY and CDR2 is SMNVEV (reference sequence). This CDR3 is 17 amino acids long. J gave up 2 bases and V 3 bases, and 11 bases lay outside the gene matches. CDR3: CASSFHHGRRDTDTQYF. As DNA, the CDR3 is TGTGCCAGCAGTTTCCACCACGGGAGGCGAGACACAGATACGCAGTATTTT.

This chain links TRBV7-2 with TRBJ1-2; no clear D. The V end was cut by 5 bases, the J end by 1 base, with 14 bases between. The CDR3 loop spans 15 amino acids. CDR1 SGHTA and CDR2 FQGNSA come from the germline V gene. CDR3 in amino acids: CASSPRAAGNYGYTF. The CDR3 nucleotides read TGTGCCAGCAGCCCCCGGGCCGCGGGTAACTATGGCTACACCTTC.

The chain carries TRBV7-8 and TRBJ2-1; 7 nucleotides align to TRBD1. Germline CDR1 SGHVS, CDR2 FQNEAQ. The CDR3 covers 16 residues. J was trimmed by 2 bases and V by 4 bases; bases with no gene match: 8. CDR3 DNA sequence: TGTGCCAGCAGCTCCGAGAGGGGGACAGCCTACAATGAGCAGTTCTTC. It codes for CASSSERGTAYNEQFF.

The chain combines TRBV19 with TRBJ1-2; D is perhaps TRBD1 (6 bases). Germline V lookup: CDR1 LNHDA, CDR2 SQIVND (reference sequence). The CDR3 has 14 residues. V gave up 6 bases and J gave up 3 bases, with 14 bases separating them. CDR3 sequence: CASRTGRAYYGYTF. The CDR3 nucleotides read TGTGCCAGTAGGACAGGACGCGCTTACTATGGCTACACCTTC.

The chain links TRBV24-1 to TRBJ2-1; TRBD2 aligns across 9 bases. This CDR3 region has 18 residues. V was clipped by 4 bases and J by 10 bases; unmatched bases: 19. Germline V gene lookup returns CDR1 KGHDR and CDR2 SFDVKD. The CDR3 bases are TGTGCCACCAGTGACTTGGGGGTGGCTAGCGGGGTTCCCGCAGAGCAGTTCTTC. It translates to CATSDLGVASGVPAEQFF.